These T cell receptor beta chains were read from a single sample in a study of blood T cell repertoires in COVID-19. Libraries were prepared by immunoSEQ multiplex PCR; TCRdb keeps only in-frame clonotypes and omits some of them. This table has under 250,000 clones, around 80% appearing once. The sample was peripheral blood. These receptors were taken from a woman in her seventies with acute or convalescent COVID-19. Both conserved end residues are part of each CDR3. The order of the fields is clone size, D gene, J gene, V gene, CDR3 DNA, CDR3 protein. D genes are given only for firm matches. Clone size, where shown, is once, few, many, or a class for clones that have expanded.

. | . | TRBJ1-5 | TRBV27 | TGTGCCAGCAGTCCGGGTTATAGCAATCAGCCCCAGCATTTT | CASSPGYSNQPQHF
few | TRBD2 | TRBJ2-1 | TRBV5-1 | TGCGCCAGCAGCTTGGCGGCTAGCGGTTACAATGAGCAGTTCTTC | CASSLAASGYNEQFF
few | . | TRBJ2-3 | TRBV5-5 | TGTGCCAGCAGCTCCGGGACAACTGACACAGATACGCAGTATTTT | CASSSGTTDTDTQYF
. | TRBD2 | TRBJ2-1 | TRBV11-3 | TGTGCCAGCAGTACCGGGACTAGCGCCTACAATGAGCAGTTCTTC | CASSTGTSAYNEQFF
. | . | TRBJ2-4 | TRBV3-1/TRBV3-2 | TGTGCCAGCAGCCAAGATGAGGTGGTCGGAAACATTCAGTACTTC | CASSQDEVVGNIQYF
. | TRBD2 | TRBJ2-3 | TRBV3-1/TRBV3-2 | TGTGCCAGCAGCCATAGCGGGAGGGCCCGGGATACGCAGTATTTT | CASSHSGRARDTQYF
. | . | TRBJ1-6 | TRBV28 | TGTGCCAGCAGTTTCCGGGGGGGCAGGGGTTACTCCTATAATTCACCCCTCCACTTT | CASSFRGGRGYSYNSPLHF
. | TRBD1 | TRBJ1-5 | TRBV9 | TGTGCCAGCACGGACAGGGGGCTGGGTCAGCCCCAGCATTTT | CASTDRGLGQPQHF
. | . | TRBJ1-2 | TRBV13 | TGTGCCAGCAGCCTGAGAGGGGGTGATGGCTACACCTTC | CASSLRGGDGYTF
. | TRBD1 | TRBJ1-1 | TRBV3-1/TRBV3-2 | TGTGCCAGCAGCCCAAGGACAGGGAACACTGAAGCTTTCTTT | CASSPRTGNTEAFF
many | TRBD1 | TRBJ2-5 | TRBV2 | TGTGCCAGCAGTTATAAGAAGGGTTCGGACAGGGCCGCAGAGACCCAGTACTTC | CASSYKKGSDRAAETQYF
. | . | TRBJ2-7 | TRBV6-2/TRBV6-3 | TGTGCCAGCAGTTACTCGTACGGGTACGAGCAGTACTTC | CASSYSYGYEQYF
once | TRBD1 | TRBJ1-3 | TRBV7-8 | TGTGCCAGCAGCCCAAACAGGGGGCAGCGGGACACCATATATTTT | CASSPNRGQRDTIYF
. | . | TRBJ2-1 | TRBV24-1 | TGTGCCACCAGTGATCCTGGGAGCGGAAGATCCTACAATGAGCAGTTCTTC | CATSDPGSGRSYNEQFF
. | TRBD2 | TRBJ2-3 | TRBV10-3 | TGTGCCATCAGTAGACTAGCCAGTGGGGTAGATACGCAGTATTTT | CAISRLASGVDTQYF
. | TRBD2 | TRBJ2-1 | TRBV7-9 | TGTGCCAGCAGTCCCGGACTAGCGGGATACAATGAGCAGTTCTTC | CASSPGLAGYNEQFF
. | . | TRBJ2-1 | TRBV2 | TGTGCCAGCAGTGATATTAGCGAAAACTCTCGGGGTGAGCAGTTCTTC | CASSDISENSRGEQFF
. | . | TRBJ2-3 | TRBV10-3 | TGTGCCATCAGTGGCGTTCCGCTCACAGATACGCAGTATTTT | CAISGVPLTDTQYF
. | . | TRBJ2-7 | TRBV11-1 | TGTGCCAGCAGCTTCAAATACGAGCAGTACTTC | CASSFKYEQYF
few | TRBD1 | TRBJ1-2 | TRBV5-4 | TGTGCCAGCAGCTTTTCCGGGACAGTAGACTATGGCTACACCTTC | CASSFSGTVDYGYTF
medium-sized | TRBD1 | TRBJ2-7 | TRBV9 | TGTGCCAGCAGCGTAGGACAGGGCAATGCCTACGAGCAGTACTTC | CASSVGQGNAYEQYF
. | . | TRBJ2-3 | TRBV7-8 | TGTGCCAGCAGGTCACAGGGAGCCGCGGGTCCAGATACGCAGTATTTT | CASRSQGAAGPDTQYF
. | TRBD2 | TRBJ2-1 | TRBV5-1 | TGCGCCAGCAGCCCCCTAGCGGGAGGGTCCTACAATGAGCAGTTCTTC | CASSPLAGGSYNEQFF
. | . | TRBJ1-2 | TRBV7-9 | TGTGCCAGCAGCTTACTCCAGGGTGGCTACACCTTC | CASSLLQGGYTF
. | . | TRBJ1-1 | TRBV3-1/TRBV3-2 | TGTGCCAGCAGCCCCCAAGACAGGCTGAACACTGAAGCTTTCTTT | CASSPQDRLNTEAFF
. | TRBD1 | TRBJ1-5 | TRBV7-2 | TGTGCCAGCAGCACCGGACAGGGGAGCAATCAGCCCCAGCATTTT | CASSTGQGSNQPQHF
. | TRBD2 | TRBJ2-7 | TRBV7-2 | TGTGCCAGCAGCACCATACCTGGACTAGCGGGCTCCTACGAGCAGTACTTC | CASSTIPGLAGSYEQYF
. | TRBD1 | TRBJ1-4 | TRBV7-9 | TGTGCCAGCAGCCCAGCCGGGACAGGGGATGAAAAACTGTTTTTT | CASSPAGTGDEKLFF
. | . | TRBJ2-2 | TRBV10-3 | TGTGCCATCACCCAGCAGGCAGGGGCCGACACCGGGGAGCTGTTTTTT | CAITQQAGADTGELFF
. | . | TRBJ2-5 | TRBV7-3 | TGTGCCAGCAGCCTCGACTCTGGCGGGGAGACCCAGTACTTC | CASSLDSGGETQYF
. | TRBD1 | TRBJ1-2 | TRBV30 | TGTGCCTGGAGTGTCGGACAGGGAGATGGCTACACCTTC | CAWSVGQGDGYTF
once | TRBD2 | TRBJ2-3 | TRBV7-9 | TGTGCCAGCAGCCCCGCACGTGGACTAGCGGCGTACACAGATACGCAGTATTTT | CASSPARGLAAYTDTQYF
few | TRBD1 | TRBJ1-3 | TRBV27 | TGTGCCAGCAGGCTGAGGGCAGGGGGCTTTGGAAACACCATATATTTT | CASRLRAGGFGNTIYF
. | . | TRBJ1-5 | TRBV7-8 | TGTGCCAGCAGCTTAGGGACAACGAGCCCCAATCAGCCCCAGCATTTT | CASSLGTTSPNQPQHF
. | . | TRBJ1-1 | TRBV28 | TGTGCCAGCAGTTTACCCGTTGGGGCTGGGTACACTGAAGCTTTCTTT | CASSLPVGAGYTEAFF
few | . | TRBJ1-5 | TRBV4-2 | TGTGCCAGCAGCCAAGGGCTTGGGGGCCGGGCTAATCAGCCCCAGCATTTT | CASSQGLGGRANQPQHF
. | TRBD2 | TRBJ2-3 | TRBV5-6 | TGTGCCAGCAGCCCAATAGCGGGAATGGGAGATACGCAGTATTTT | CASSPIAGMGDTQYF
. | TRBD1 | TRBJ2-3 | TRBV5-1 | TGCGCCAGCAGCCTGGGGAGCGGGACAGGGGGCAGAGATACGCAGTATTTT | CASSLGSGTGGRDTQYF
few | TRBD2 | TRBJ2-5 | TRBV5-5 | TGTGCCAGCAGCGAGAGCGGCGGGAGGGGGGCCCAAGAGACCCAGTACTTC | CASSESGGRGAQETQYF
. | TRBD1 | TRBJ1-6 | TRBV5-1 | TGCGCCAGCAGCAGCGGACAGGGGGGATCACCCCTCCACTTT | CASSSGQGGSPLHF
. | TRBD2 | TRBJ2-1 | TRBV12-5 | TGTGCTAGTGGTTTGGTAACTAGCGGGAGGGCTAACAATGAGCAGTTCTTC | CASGLVTSGRANNEQFF
. | . | TRBJ1-2 | TRBV12-3/TRBV12-4 | TGTGCCAGCAGTTTTCGGGGGGAGGGTGGCTACACCTTC | CASSFRGEGGYTF
medium-sized | TRBD1 | TRBJ1-2 | TRBV6-4 | TGTGCCAGCAGTGACAGGGGGCACTATGGCTACACCTTC | CASSDRGHYGYTF
. | TRBD1 | TRBJ2-3 | TRBV24-1 | TGTGCCACCAGTGATATAACAGGGGGCGCTTTCATAGATACGCAGTATTTT | CATSDITGGAFIDTQYF
. | TRBD2 | TRBJ2-1 | TRBV28 | TGTGCCACCCCTAGCGGGAGGGGATTTAGCACGGGGCAGTTCTTC | CATPSGRGFSTGQFF
. | . | TRBJ2-1 | TRBV7-9 | TGTGCCAGCAGCTCGCAGACTAGCAATGAGCAGTTCTTC | CASSSQTSNEQFF
. | . | TRBJ1-2 | TRBV6-2/TRBV6-3 | TGTGCCAGCAGTCTCCGGGGGGGGCGCAGGGACTATGGCTACACCTTC | CASSLRGGRRDYGYTF
. | . | TRBJ1-1 | TRBV10-1 | TGCGCCAGCAGTGACAGGGACACTGAAGCTTTCTTT | CASSDRDTEAFF
. | . | TRBJ1-1 | TRBV19 | TGTGCCAGTAGTATACGGGGGGCAAGCACTGAAGCTTTCTTT | CASSIRGASTEAFF
. | . | TRBJ2-1 | TRBV5-1 | TGCGCCAGCAGCTTGGTGGGCAGGGCGCCTTACAATGAGCAGTTCTTC | CASSLVGRAPYNEQFF
. | . | TRBJ2-2 | TRBV30 | TGTGCCTGGAGTGGATACATCACCGGGGAGCTGTTTTTT | CAWSGYITGELFF
. | TRBD1 | TRBJ1-2 | TRBV10-3 | TGTGCCATCAGTGAGGCTTTAGGACAGGGAATTCTTGGCTACACCTTC | CAISEALGQGILGYTF